The next 30 T cell receptor beta chains were all read from a single sample in a study of blood T cells in healthy people across ages. Through a sample-barcoded 5' primer and a J-beta primer mix, a second PCR was run for roughly 7 to 12 cycles. TCRdb itself ran the 5' RACE reads through MiXCR, one entry per CDR3 protein. The sample holds roughly 680,000 distinct CDR3 sequences, under 25% seen once. Sequenced material: blood. These receptors all stem from a man between 65 and 85 years old in good health.

This clonotype was seen a handful of times. The CDR3 coding sequence is TGTGCCAGCAGCTTTTGGGCAGGGAGAGACAATGAGCAGTTCTTC. This codes for CASSFWAGRDNEQFF. J is TRBJ2-1 and V is TRBV7-9; TRBD1 or TRBD2 may be the D gene (5 bases each). The CDR3 is 15 amino acids. V was clipped by 3 bases and J by 5 bases, with 14 bases between them. CDR1 is SEHNR, CDR2 FQNEAQ, per germline (reference sequence).

CDR3 DNA sequence: TGCAGTGCTATATCCGGGACTAGCGGAACAGATACGCAGTATTTT. Translation: CSAISGTSGTDTQYF. V is TRBV20-1 and J is TRBJ2-3, with TRBD2 matching 11 bases. Looked up from germline, CDR1 is DFQATT and CDR2 is SNEGSKA (reference sequence). The CDR3 totals 15 residues. J was trimmed by 3 bases and V by 4 bases; bases with no gene match: 6.

This clonotype has more than one count but fewer than ten. The V call is TRBV7-9, the J call TRBJ2-5, with D possibly matching TRBD1 (6 bases). V was clipped by 6 bases and J by 10 bases, with 18 bases between them. The CDR3 length is 13 residues. Germline CDR1 SEHNR, CDR2 FQNEAQ (reference sequence). The CDR3 protein is CASSHRDPSDQYF. The CDR3 nucleotides are TGTGCCAGCAGTCACAGGGACCCCTCGGACCAGTACTTC. Combining the CDR3 with reference TRBV7-9 and TRBJ2-5 gives the whole variable domain DTGVSQNPRHKITKRGQNVTFRCDPISEHNRLYWYRQTLGQGPEFLTYFQNEAQLEKSRLLSDRFSAERPKGSFSTLEIQRTEQGDSAMYLCASSHRDPSDQYFGPGTRLLVL.

A few counts support this clonotype. This rearrangement joins TRBV12-3 or TRBV12-4 to TRBJ2-1; 10 bases fit TRBD2. V trimming: 3 bases; J trimming: 8 bases; junction bases outside the gene matches: 7. The CDR3 consists of 15 residues. CDR3 region: CASSLASGRKDEQFF. CDR3 in DNA: TGTGCCAGCAGTTTGGCTAGCGGGAGAAAGGATGAGCAGTTCTTC.

The V call is TRBV5-5, the J call TRBJ1-2; D ambiguous. Germline V gene lookup returns CDR1 SGHKS and CDR2 YYEKEE (reference sequence). The CDR3 loop spans 12 amino acids. The ends were cut back, 4 bases at V and 4 bases at J, with 8 bases in the middle. The CDR3 loop reads CASSAGLYGYTF. DNA for the CDR3: TGTGCCAGCAGCGCCGGACTCTATGGCTACACCTTC.

The V gene is TRBV14, the J gene TRBJ1-2, with D perhaps TRBD1 (6 bases). The CDR3 sequence is 14 residues long. Trimming stripped 8 bases from V and 7 bases from J, with 20 bases between. From germline, CDR1 is SGHDN and CDR2 FVKESK. The DNA for the CDR3 is TGTGCCAGCCGAACAGGTTCAGGGGATTCTGGCTACACCTTC. It is translated as CASRTGSGDSGYTF.

This clonotype was seen a handful of times. The CDR3 sequence is CASISAGLAEQYF. CDR3 coding DNA: TGTGCCAGCATTTCGGCCGGACTCGCCGAGCAGTACTTC. J is TRBJ2-7 and V is TRBV27; D is perhaps TRBD2 (5 bases). Trimming pared 7 bases from V and 6 bases from J, leaving 16 bases between. Germline CDR1 and CDR2: MNHEY and SMNVEV (reference sequence). This CDR3 is built from 13 residues.

The V and J genes are TRBV24-1 and TRBJ2-5; no clear D. With the DNA end fitting TRBJ2-7 better, the J assignment may be wrong. Germline loops: CDR1 KGHDR, CDR2 SFDVKD. CDR3 length: 14 amino acids. The CDR3 DNA reads as TGTGCCACCAGTGATTCGGTAGGGAAGGACGAGCAGTACTTC. Translated: CATSDSVGKDEQYF.

Many counts were recorded for this clonotype. This chain connects TRBV20-1 to TRBJ2-5; D uncertain. The CDR3 is made up of 12 amino acids. Germline CDR1 DFQATT, CDR2 SNEGSKA (reference sequence). V gave up 0 bases and J gave up 5 bases, with 7 bases separating them. CDR3 coding DNA: TGCAGTGCTAGAGATCGCGAGGAGACCCAGTACTTC. This translates into CSARDREETQYF.

The chain has TRBV28 and TRBJ1-2; no reliable D call. V dropped 2 bases and J dropped 7 bases, with 11 bases sitting between them. Germline CDR1 and CDR2: MDHEN and SYDVKM. The CDR3 is 13 amino acids. DNA of the CDR3: TGTGCCAGCAGTTTAATCCTATTAGGTGGCTACACCTTC. This encodes CASSLILLGGYTF.

The V call is TRBV20-1, the J call TRBJ1-4, with 7 bases identical to TRBD1. V trimming: 2 bases; J trimming: 7 bases; junction bases outside the gene matches: 10. In germline, CDR1 is DFQATT, CDR2 SNEGSKA (reference sequence). This CDR3 has 15 amino acids. The CDR3 loop reads CSARNLDRAGEKLFF. The CDR3 nucleotides are TGCAGTGCTAGAAATCTTGACAGGGCGGGTGAAAAACTGTTTTTT.

This chain uses TRBV15 with TRBJ2-1; D not certain. Germline CDR1 LNHNV, CDR2 YYDKDF (reference sequence). Trimming cost V 3 bases and J 3 bases, with 6 bases left between them. This CDR3 comprises 13 residues. The CDR3, as DNA: TGTGCCACCAGCAGCCGGGTCTACAATGAGCAGTTCTTC. This gives the protein CATSSRVYNEQFF.

This rearrangement joins TRBV27 to TRBJ2-4; the D is unclear. Trimming removed 0 bases from V and 10 bases from J, with 10 bases in between. The CDR3 extends over 13 amino acids. CDR1 is MNHEY, CDR2 SMNVEV, per germline (reference sequence). CDR3 sequence reads: CASSLSDPLIQYF. The CDR3 region has the DNA TGTGCCAGCAGTTTATCCGACCCGTTGATTCAGTACTTC.

This clonotype appeared a few times. V usage is TRBV19 and J usage is TRBJ2-7, with D possibly TRBD1 on 5 matching bases. The V end lost 9 bases, the J end lost 0 bases, and 12 bases lay between the germline ends. This CDR3 comprises 13 residues. CDR1 is LNHDA, CDR2 SQIVND, per germline (reference sequence). The CDR3 loop is CASQDRSSYEQYF. For the CDR3, the DNA is TGTGCCAGCCAAGACAGAAGCTCCTACGAGCAGTACTTC.

The CDR3 nucleotides read TGTGCCAGCAGTTTCCGGTCATCCGGACGTGGCTCCTACGAGCAGTACTTC. The encoded protein is CASSFRSSGRGSYEQYF. J is TRBJ2-7 and V is TRBV6-5; no firm D call. Germline CDR1 MNHEY, CDR2 SVGAGI. This CDR3 comprises 17 residues. The V and J ends lost 4 bases and 0 bases respectively, with 19 bases between them.

This clonotype was seen a handful of times. The J gene is TRBJ2-1, the V gene TRBV27; 10 bases match TRBD2. The J call is uncertain, as TRBJ2-7 better fits the DNA end. Per the germline V gene, CDR1 is MNHEY and CDR2 is SMNVEV (reference sequence). The CDR3 runs 15 residues. CDR3 DNA sequence: TGTGCCAGCAGTTTAGAACTAGCGGGAATATACGAGCAGTACTTC. As protein: CASSLELAGIYEQYF.

This clonotype was seen many times. The V and J genes are TRBV10-3 and TRBJ2-7; the match to TRBD2 covers 7 bases. The CDR3 sequence is 13 residues long. Germline values: CDR1 ENHRY, CDR2 SYGVKD. The junction had 9 bases not matched to a gene; V was cut back by 8 bases and J by 5 bases. The CDR3 DNA reads as TGTGCCATCGCGGCGGGGGTACGAGACGAGCAGTACTTC. It yields the protein CAIAAGVRDEQYF.

V and J are TRBV28 and TRBJ2-1; a possible D gene is TRBD1 (6 bases). The CDR3 contains 13 residues. V lost 7 bases and J 4 bases, leaving 11 bases between the germline ends. The germline CDR1 and CDR2 sequences are MDHEN and SYDVKM. The DNA of the CDR3 is TGTGCCAGCACAGGGGCGTTGTACAATGAGCAGTTCTTC. Protein product: CASTGALYNEQFF.

This clonotype was recorded a few times. The V and J genes are TRBV20-1 and TRBJ2-7; TRBD2 agrees at 8 bases. This CDR3 contains 13 residues. In germline, CDR1 is DFQATT, CDR2 SNEGSKA (reference sequence). V was clipped by 7 bases and J by 4 bases; unmatched bases: 9. CDR3 sequence (DNA): TGCAGTGTCAAAGAGCGGGAGAGTTACGAGCAGTACTTC. This codes for CSVKERESYEQYF.

V gene TRBV20-1 combines with J gene TRBJ2-5; TRBD2 might be the D (6 bases). V was pared by 3 bases and J by 5 bases, with 13 bases between. Germline assignment: CDR1 DFQATT and CDR2 SNEGSKA (reference sequence). CDR3 length equals 13 residues. The CDR3 DNA sequence: TGCAGTGCTAGCGGGACTCGGGGGGAGACCCAGTACTTC. It specifies CSASGTRGETQYF.

The rearrangement links TRBV6-2 or TRBV6-3 to TRBJ2-7; 9 bases match TRBD2. The CDR3 runs to 14 residues. Germline CDR1 is MNHEY and CDR2 is SVGEGT. V trimming: 11 bases; J trimming: 2 bases; junction bases outside the gene matches: 10. CDR3 in DNA: TGTGCCTCGCGACTAGCGGAAAAAGCCTACGAGCAGTACTTC. Encoded protein: CASRLAEKAYEQYF.

This chain links TRBV10-3 with TRBJ2-1, with TRBD2 as a possible D gene (6 bases). V was trimmed by 4 bases and J by 7 bases, leaving 14 bases between them. The CDR3 length is 14 residues. Germline loops: CDR1 ENHRY, CDR2 SYGVKD. CDR3 loop: CAISGESGRNEQFF. CDR3 nucleotide sequence: TGTGCCATCAGTGGGGAGAGCGGGCGGAATGAGCAGTTCTTC.

In the case of this clonotype: One end of the junction varies from germline; a read error may be responsible. The J gene is TRBJ2-7, the V gene TRBV28, with D possibly being TRBD1 (6 bases). This CDR3 is built from 13 residues. Germline V lookup: CDR1 MDHEN, CDR2 SYDVKM. CDR3 bases: TGTGCCTGCAGTCCCCGGGACAACTACGAGCAGTACTTC. This gives the protein CACSPRDNYEQYF. Full variable domain (remainder filled in from reference TRBV28 and TRBJ2-7): DVKVTQSSRYLVKRTGEKVFLECVQDMDHENMFWYRQDPGLGLRLIYFSYDVKMKEKGDIPEGYSVSREKKERFSLILESASTNQTSMYLCACSPRDNYEQYFGPGTRLTVT.

The chain uses TRBV28 and TRBJ1-1, with D perhaps TRBD1 (5 bases). The CDR3 loop spans 15 amino acids. The germline CDR1 and CDR2 sequences are MDHEN and SYDVKM. Trimming pared 6 bases from V and 3 bases from J, leaving 17 bases between. The CDR3 is CASSPSRGLHTEAFF. Written as DNA, the CDR3 is TGTGCCAGCAGCCCCTCGAGGGGCTTACACACTGAAGCTTTCTTT.

This chain uses TRBV5-5 with TRBJ2-5, with D hard to call. V was clipped by 0 bases and J by 3 bases, with 9 bases between them. This CDR3 is built from 14 residues. Germline V gene data show CDR1 as SGHKS and CDR2 as YYEKEE (reference sequence). The CDR3 DNA follows: TGTGCCAGCAGCTTGGAACCGGCGAAAGAGACCCAGTACTTC. Its translation is CASSLEPAKETQYF.

This clonotype was counted at least ten times. This chain uses TRBV27 with TRBJ1-1; D unclear. The CDR3 is 14 amino acids. CDR1 and CDR2 (germline): MNHEY, SMNVEV (reference sequence). V was pared by 3 bases and J by 0 bases, with 8 bases between. CDR3 in DNA: TGTGCCAGCAGTTTCAACCAAATGAACACTGAAGCTTTCTTT. It translates to CASSFNQMNTEAFF.

This clonotype was counted at least ten times. J is TRBJ2-7 and V is TRBV2; D remains unclear. Germline CDR1 and CDR2: SNHLY and FYNNEI. The length of the CDR3 is 12 residues. V lost 6 bases, J lost 6 bases, and 12 bases lay in between. CDR3 protein: CASSRRPREQYF. The CDR3 DNA follows: TGTGCCAGCAGCCGACGACCTCGCGAGCAGTACTTC.

The V call is TRBV5-6, the J call TRBJ2-3, with 9 bases lining up with TRBD2. Germline CDR1 is SGHDT and CDR2 is YYEEEE. The CDR3 runs to 19 residues. The V segment lost 0 bases and the J segment 3 bases; nucleotides outside the gene matches: 14. The CDR3 DNA is TGTGCCAGCAGCTTGGTGCGGGGGTTAGCGGGAGTTAGAACAGATACGCAGTATTTT. Translation gives CASSLVRGLAGVRTDTQYF.

The sample holds one count of this clonotype. The junction shows a germline mismatch at one end, possibly a read error. V and J are TRBV4-1 and TRBJ1-3; D is unclear. Germline CDR1 MGHRA, CDR2 YSYEKL. CDR3 length: 16 residues. The CDR3 loop reads CASSQDGQRYGNTTYF. DNA of the CDR3: TGCGCCAGCAGCCAAGATGGCCAGCGGTATGGAAACACCACATATTTT.

This clonotype showed up many times. This chain connects TRBV5-6 to TRBJ1-4, with D possibly being TRBD1 (5 bases). Germline loops: CDR1 SGHDT, CDR2 YYEEEE. Trimming cost V 4 bases and J 6 bases, with 13 bases left between them. The CDR3 has 14 amino acids. This CDR3 is CASSRDPMDEKLFF. The CDR3 region has the DNA TGTGCCAGCAGCCGGGACCCGATGGATGAAAAACTGTTTTTT.